The count of the clone carrying this T cell receptor beta chain is one. Its target is not known. The source of the sample is a study of Tregs in tolerant kidney transplant recipients. CD4+CD25+CD127- Tregs, CD4+CD25- non-Tregs, CD4 and CD8 cells were sorted. The method was immunoSEQ multiplex PCR; TCRdb's version includes in-frame clones alone and lacks a portion of them. The sample has tens of thousands of clones; about 83% are singletons. General observations from the study: Validation in larger populations is needed because few patients were studied. Biological reproducibility was not directly addressed, but technical replication error appeared minimal.

Germline CDR1 and CDR2: LNHNV and YYDKDF (reference sequence). Trimming left V 3 bases short and J 2 bases short, with 11 bases between. CDR3 length: 14 residues. This chain links TRBV15 with TRBJ2-7; no clear D gene. The sample comprised CD4+ T cells from blood. The sequence came from a human donor in good health. The CDR3 DNA reads TGTGCCACCAGCAGTGTAGGGTCCGCCTACGAGCAGTACTTC. Translating gives CATSSVGSAYEQYF.